This is a list of T cell receptor beta chains from one sample in a study of T-cell memory formation after mild COVID-19. TCRdb passed the 5' RACE reads through MiXCR, listing each CDR3 protein once. The sample contains about 500,000 distinct CDR3 sequences, about a fifth of which appear only once. Source material: PBMCs or a T cell subset sorted from them (not recorded which). These receptor sequences come from an adult woman who had mild COVID-19 (a few samples of this study predate the infection). Cell type and time point are not known. The CDR3 runs from the conserved cysteine through the conserved F or W. D genes are given only for firm matches. Clone size is given for some rows only: seen once, a few or many times, or a class if the clone is expanded.

TRBV24-1	NA	NA	TRBJ2-2	CATSVPGRGLFF	TGTGCCACCAGTGTCCCGGGTCGGGGGCTGTTTTTT
TRBV30	few	TRBD1	TRBJ1-5	CAWHRGKGQPQHF	TGTGCCTGGCACAGGGGAAAGGGTCAGCCCCAGCATTTT
TRBV19	NA	NA	TRBJ2-1	CASSIGNYNEQFF	TGTGCCAGTAGCATAGGGAACTACAATGAGCAGTTCTTC
TRBV4-1	NA	TRBD2	TRBJ2-2	CASSQDPASGSLRPGELFF	TGCGCCAGCAGCCAAGATCCGGCTAGCGGGAGCCTAAGACCCGGGGAGCTGTTTTTT
TRBV5-1	few	NA	TRBJ2-7	CASSFIGRNYEQYF	TGCGCCAGCAGCTTTATAGGACGGAACTACGAGCAGTACTTC
TRBV2	few	NA	TRBJ2-2	CASKTGMAGFTGELFF	TGTGCCAGCAAAACAGGGATGGCGGGATTCACCGGGGAGCTGTTTTTT
TRBV15	NA	TRBD1	TRBJ2-3	CATSRERQGADTQYF	TGTGCCACCAGCAGAGAGAGACAGGGCGCAGATACGCAGTATTTT
TRBV7-2	few	TRBD1	TRBJ1-1	CASSYRGILTEAFF	TGTGCCAGCAGCTACAGGGGGATATTAACTGAAGCTTTCTTT
TRBV6-5	NA	NA	TRBJ2-2	CASSYGVGDTGELFF	TGTGCCAGCAGTTACGGGGTGGGAGATACCGGGGAGCTGTTTTTT
TRBV29-1	NA	TRBD1	TRBJ2-5	CSVATGGPETQYF	TGCAGCGTTGCCACAGGGGGTCCGGAGACCCAGTACTTC
TRBV15	few	TRBD2	TRBJ2-3	CATTSGGSTDTQYF	TGTGCCACCACTAGCGGGGGGTCCACAGATACGCAGTATTTT
TRBV20-1	many	TRBD2	TRBJ2-7	CSARTSGGNEQYF	TGCAGTGCTCGGACTAGCGGAGGAAACGAGCAGTACTTC
TRBV5-1	NA	TRBD2	TRBJ2-7	CASSSRSGSNEQYF	TGCGCCAGCAGCTCGCGGAGCGGGAGTAACGAGCAGTACTTC
TRBV13	NA	NA	TRBJ2-1	CASSWGARSYNEQFF	TGTGCCAGCAGCTGGGGGGCCAGATCCTACAATGAGCAGTTCTTC
TRBV24-1	few	TRBD2	TRBJ2-5	CATSGWDRVPSGRRETQYF	TGTGCCACCAGTGGTTGGGACAGGGTCCCTAGCGGGAGGAGGGAGACCCAGTACTTC
TRBV29-1	NA	TRBD1	TRBJ2-1	CSVERDREQFF	TGCAGCGTAGAAAGGGACAGAGAGCAGTTCTTC
TRBV9	NA	TRBD2	TRBJ2-3	CASRHGSGASTDTQYF	TGTGCCAGCAGGCATGGGAGCGGGGCCAGCACAGATACGCAGTATTTT
TRBV6-2/TRBV6-3	NA	NA	TRBJ2-7	CASSYLDSRGEQYF	TGTGCCAGCAGTTACTTGGACAGCCGGGGCGAGCAGTACTTC
TRBV15	NA	TRBD2	TRBJ2-6	CATSSDIGTSGKAGANVLTF	TGTGCCACCAGCAGCGATATCGGGACTAGCGGGAAGGCTGGGGCCAACGTCCTGACTTTC
TRBV4-1	few	NA	TRBJ2-7	CASSAIWRGSYEQYF	TGCGCCAGCAGCGCCATTTGGCGGGGATCCTACGAGCAGTACTTC
TRBV9	many	NA	TRBJ2-7	CASSLAGDDYEQYF	TGTGCCAGCAGCTTAGCCGGGGATGACTACGAGCAGTACTTC
TRBV5-5	NA	TRBD2	TRBJ2-1	CASSSGLANYNEQFF	TGTGCCAGCAGCTCCGGACTAGCGAACTACAATGAGCAGTTCTTC
TRBV5-1	NA	NA	TRBJ1-5	CASSSDVNQPQHF	TGCGCCAGCAGCTCGGACGTCAATCAGCCCCAGCATTTT
TRBV25-1	NA	NA	TRBJ2-3	CASSSWDTQYF	TGTGCCAGCAGTTCTTGGGATACGCAGTATTTT
TRBV11-3	NA	NA	TRBJ1-1	CASSLEGSTEAFF	TGTGCCAGCAGCTTAGAAGGGTCCACTGAAGCTTTCTTT
TRBV7-2	NA	NA	TRBJ2-1	CASSGRWSGVYEQFF	TGTGCCAGCAGCGGAAGGTGGTCGGGGGTGTATGAGCAGTTCTTC
TRBV12-3/TRBV12-4	NA	NA	TRBJ2-3	CASSGRRDTQYF	TGTGCCAGCAGTGGACGCAGAGATACGCAGTATTTT
TRBV5-1	few	TRBD1	TRBJ1-1	CASSWGGTVDTEAFF	TGCGCCAGCAGCTGGGGAGGGACAGTGGACACTGAAGCTTTCTTT
TRBV11-3	NA	NA	TRBJ2-7	CASSSSSDSSYEQYF	TGTGCCAGCAGCTCTTCGTCGGACAGCTCCTACGAGCAGTACTTC
TRBV7-9	many	NA	TRBJ1-1	CAGADNTEAFF	TGTGCCGGAGCCGATAACACTGAAGCTTTCTTT
TRBV7-9	few	NA	TRBJ1-1	CASSLPGGGITEAFF	TGTGCCAGCAGCCTCCCGGGGGGTGGGATCACTGAAGCTTTCTTT
TRBV9	few	TRBD1	TRBJ1-3	CATSTGTSGNTIYF	TGTGCCACTTCGACAGGGACCTCTGGAAACACCATATATTTT
TRBV9	NA	NA	TRBJ2-1	CASSVEDLLGDEQFF	TGTGCCAGCAGCGTAGAAGACCTCCTAGGCGATGAGCAGTTCTTC
TRBV29-1	NA	NA	TRBJ2-1	CSVDWQTGGEQFF	TGCAGCGTTGATTGGCAGACTGGGGGTGAGCAGTTCTTC
TRBV7-2	many	NA	TRBJ2-7	CASSLGLGGGDRPEQYF	TGTGCCAGCAGCTTAGGGTTGGGGGGCGGTGATCGCCCCGAGCAGTACTTC
TRBV2	NA	NA	TRBJ1-2	CASSSSGSSGYTF	TGTGCCAGCAGTTCATCAGGGTCGAGTGGCTACACCTTC
TRBV11-2	NA	NA	TRBJ2-5	CASSPNWETQYF	TGTGCCAGCAGCCCAAACTGGGAGACCCAGTACTTC
TRBV4-1	NA	NA	TRBJ2-2	CASSQAETLNTGELFF	TGCGCCAGCAGCCAAGCAGAGACTCTGAACACCGGGGAGCTGTTTTTT
TRBV5-4	few	TRBD1	TRBJ2-1	CASSSGQARIYNEQFF	TGTGCCAGCAGCTCCGGACAGGCGAGGATTTACAATGAGCAGTTCTTC
TRBV5-1	few	NA	TRBJ2-7	CASSSGQPPYEQYF	TGCGCCAGCAGCTCAGGACAGCCGCCCTACGAGCAGTACTTC
TRBV24-1	many	NA	TRBJ1-5	CATSDQTHDQPQHF	TGTGCCACCAGTGACCAGACACATGATCAGCCCCAGCATTTT
TRBV4-1	NA	NA	TRBJ1-1	CASSQGARNTEAFF	TGCGCCAGCAGCCAAGGTGCAAGGAACACTGAAGCTTTCTTT
TRBV7-9	NA	TRBD1	TRBJ1-4	CASSLDRGMEKLFF	TGTGCCAGCAGCTTAGACAGGGGCATGGAAAAACTGTTTTTT
TRBV6-2/TRBV6-3	many	NA	TRBJ2-5	CASSRHGAGRRANQETQYF	TGTGCCAGCAGTCGTCACGGCGCGGGTCGGCGGGCCAACCAAGAGACCCAGTACTTC
TRBV6-2/TRBV6-3	NA	NA	TRBJ1-1	CASSYQRVGLNTEAFF	TGTGCCAGCAGTTACCAACGTGTCGGCCTGAACACTGAAGCTTTCTTT
TRBV12-3/TRBV12-4	few	NA	TRBJ1-6	CASMKVSSYNSPLHF	TGTGCCAGCATGAAAGTGAGCTCCTATAATTCACCCCTCCACTTT
TRBV5-1	few	TRBD1	TRBJ1-5	CASSPMGQGVGQPQHF	TGCGCCAGCAGCCCGATGGGACAGGGGGTTGGCCAGCCCCAGCATTTT
TRBV10-3	NA	TRBD2	TRBJ2-3	CAILAGGGEDTQYF	TGTGCCATCTTGGCGGGAGGTGGGGAAGATACGCAGTATTTT
TRBV6-5	NA	NA	TRBJ1-1	CASSGRPGDPEAFF	TGTGCCAGCAGTGGGCGGCCTGGGGATCCTGAAGCTTTCTTT
TRBV9	NA	TRBD1	TRBJ2-7	CASSATGTGNYEQYF	TGTGCCAGCAGCGCAACCGGGACAGGTAACTACGAGCAGTACTTC
TRBV4-1	NA	TRBD2	TRBJ2-4	CASSHLFSGTSGLQYF	TGCGCCAGCAGCCACCTTTTCTCCGGGACTAGCGGCCTTCAGTACTTC
TRBV5-1	NA	TRBD1	TRBJ2-1	CASRHPDRALIEAQYNEQFF	TGCGCCAGCCGCCACCCGGACAGGGCCTTGATAGAGGCCCAGTACAATGAGCAGTTCTTC
TRBV9	NA	NA	TRBJ1-2	CASSVDGGPTGGNGYTF	TGTGCCAGCAGCGTAGATGGAGGGCCCACCGGGGGAAATGGCTACACCTTC
TRBV7-9	few	TRBD2	TRBJ2-7	CASSFPSGGYKQYF	TGTGCCAGCAGCTTCCCCTCGGGGGGGTATAAGCAGTACTTC
TRBV24-1	few	TRBD2	TRBJ2-1	CATSDPWKTSENYNEQFF	TGTGCCACCAGTGATCCGTGGAAGACTAGCGAGAACTACAATGAGCAGTTCTTC